These 19 T cell receptor beta chains came from one sample sequenced in a study of blood T cell repertoires in COVID-19. Method: immunoSEQ multiplex PCR; TCRdb's copy keeps in-frame clones and lacks some. This table holds 200,000 to 250,000 clones, approximately 78% found once. Specimen: peripheral blood. Receptors originate from an elderly woman with acute or convalescent COVID-19.

This clone was counted a few times. The genes are TRBV3-1 (or the pseudogene TRBV3-2) and TRBJ1-6, with 9 bases matching TRBD1. Unmatched junction bases numbered 10, after V lost 1 base and J lost 9 bases. CDR1 LGHDT and CDR2 YNNKEL come from the germline V gene (reference sequence). The CDR3 is 17 residues long. The CDR3 DNA is TGTGCCAGCAGCCAAGGGACAGGGGTTCTGCGGGCTTCACCCCTCCACTTT. Amino acid sequence: CASSQGTGVLRASPLHF.

The CDR3 here is CAWSVGGGALGEKLFF. The DNA of the CDR3 is TGTGCCTGGAGTGTAGGAGGCGGGGCCCTTGGCGAAAAACTGTTTTTT. The chain uses TRBV30 and TRBJ1-4; the D gene is possibly TRBD1 (5 bases). Germline V lookup: CDR1 GTSNPN, CDR2 SVGIG (reference sequence). There are 16 residues in the CDR3. V lost 0 bases, J lost 8 bases, and 19 bases lay in between.

This clone was seen a handful of times. The chain combines TRBV7-8 with TRBJ1-1; D unclear. Germline-derived CDR1 and CDR2 are SGHVS and FQNEAQ. Trimming stripped 3 bases from V and 1 base from J, with 12 bases between. This CDR3 is 15 amino acids long. The CDR3 is CASSFSLRGNTEAFF. The CDR3 coding sequence is TGTGCCAGCAGCTTCTCCTTACGAGGGAACACTGAAGCTTTCTTT.

The chain couples TRBV7-8 to TRBJ2-1; 7 bases agree with TRBD1. This CDR3 spans 12 amino acids. CDR1 is SGHVS and CDR2 is FQNEAQ in the germline V gene. V was clipped by 4 bases and J by 7 bases; unmatched bases: 1. CDR3 region: CASSSRGNEQFF. DNA of the CDR3: TGTGCCAGCAGCTCCAGGGGGAATGAGCAGTTCTTC.

This chain uses TRBV29-1 with TRBJ1-3, with 8 bases aligning to TRBD1. CDR1 SQVTM and CDR2 ANQGSEA come from the germline V gene. The CDR3 totals 13 residues. The V gene end was trimmed by 6 bases and the J gene end by 7 bases; junction bases not matched to a gene: 8. This chain's CDR3 is CSVHPTGANTIYF. DNA of the CDR3: TGCAGCGTCCACCCGACAGGGGCGAACACCATATATTTT.

This chain connects TRBV10-3 to TRBJ2-4, with 9 bases aligning to TRBD1. Trimming removed 3 bases from V and 8 bases from J; junction bases left unmatched: 11. Germline values: CDR1 ENHRY, CDR2 SYGVKD. The CDR3 sequence is 16 residues long. This CDR3 is CAISDPEDRGSHIQYF. The CDR3 nucleotides read TGTGCCATCAGTGATCCGGAGGACAGGGGTAGTCACATTCAGTACTTC.

CDR3 sequence: CASSPSRGDTEAFF. DNA of the CDR3: TGTGCCAGCTCACCCTCCCGGGGGGACACTGAAGCTTTCTTT. The chain combines TRBV18 with TRBJ1-1; possible D gene TRBD1, 5 bases. Germline V gene data show CDR1 as KGHSH and CDR2 as LQKENI. V was trimmed by 3 bases and J by 3 bases, leaving 11 bases between them. This CDR3 is built from 14 residues.

V and J are TRBV5-1 and TRBJ2-3; 7 nucleotides agree with TRBD1. The CDR3 spans 15 residues. CDR1 SGHRS and CDR2 YFSETQ come from the germline V gene. Germline trimming cut 0 bases from V and 3 bases from J; bases unmatched to any gene: 4. The CDR3 sequence: CASSLEYRGTDTQYF. CDR3 bases: TGCGCCAGCAGCTTGGAGTACAGGGGTACAGATACGCAGTATTTT.

The chain carries TRBV9 and TRBJ1-5, with D unresolved. Germline assignment: CDR1 SGDLS and CDR2 YYNGEE. Trimming shortened V by 4 bases and J by 0 bases, and 11 bases separated the two germline ends. The CDR3 is 15 residues long. The CDR3 is CASSRTDYSNQPQHF. The DNA of the CDR3 is TGTGCCAGCAGCCGCACAGACTATAGCAATCAGCCCCAGCATTTT.

This chain connects TRBV19 to TRBJ1-5; D may be TRBD1 (6 bases). This CDR3 spans 16 amino acids. The V end lost 2 bases, the J end lost 1 base, and 12 bases lay between the germline ends. Germline CDR1 is LNHDA and CDR2 is SQIVND (reference sequence). The CDR3 coding sequence is TGTGCCAGTAGTATAAACAGGGAGGGGAGCAATCAGCCCCAGCATTTT. This gives the protein CASSINREGSNQPQHF.

The chain combines TRBV3-1 (or the pseudogene TRBV3-2) with TRBJ1-2, with TRBD1 matching 7 bases. Unmatched junction bases numbered 4, after V lost 4 bases and J lost 5 bases. The CDR3 consists of 13 residues. The germline gives CDR1 LGHDT, CDR2 YNNKEL (reference sequence). The chain's CDR3 is CASSRQGGYGYTF. The CDR3 bases are TGTGCCAGCAGCCGACAGGGTGGATATGGCTACACCTTC.

V and J are TRBV5-4 and TRBJ2-7, with TRBD1 identical over 9 bases. The CDR3 totals 15 residues. Per the germline V gene, CDR1 is SGHNT and CDR2 is YYREEE (reference sequence). The trim removed 0 bases at V and 5 bases at J, leaving 6 bases unmatched. In nucleotides, the CDR3 is TGTGCCAGCAGCTTGGTGGGACAGGGATCCCACGAGCAGTACTTC. Translating gives CASSLVGQGSHEQYF.

The rearrangement uses TRBV4-1 and TRBJ2-2; 16 nucleotides agree with TRBD2. Trimming cost V 0 bases and J 1 base; bases outside gene matches: 5. CDR3 length: 20 amino acids. Germline CDR1 reads MGHRA; CDR2 reads YSYEKL. The CDR3 DNA sequence: TGCGCCAGCAGCCAAGATACCGGGACTAGCGGGAGGGGGAACACCGGGGAGCTGTTTTTT. This gives the protein CASSQDTGTSGRGNTGELFF.

This chain joins TRBV27 and TRBJ2-7; a possible D gene is TRBD1 (6 bases). Germline-derived CDR1 and CDR2 are MNHEY and SMNVEV (reference sequence). Trimming shortened V by 2 bases and J by 1 base, and 9 bases separated the two germline ends. The CDR3 runs 14 residues. The CDR3 region has the DNA TGTGCCAGCAGTTTAAGGGACACGTCCTACGAGCAGTACTTC. Its protein is CASSLRDTSYEQYF.

The chain recombines TRBV3-1 (or the pseudogene TRBV3-2) with TRBJ2-7, with D perhaps matching TRBD1 (5 bases). V was shortened by 1 base and J by 5 bases, with 6 bases between the two germline ends. Germline CDR1 reads LGHDT; CDR2 reads YNNKEL (reference sequence). The CDR3 has 12 residues. The CDR3 region is CASSQVGHEQYF. CDR3 DNA sequence: TGTGCCAGCAGCCAAGTGGGGCACGAGCAGTACTTC.

The chain joins TRBV9 to TRBJ2-5; 8 bases are a match to TRBD2. The CDR3 has 16 residues. Germline V gene data show CDR1 as SGDLS and CDR2 as YYNGEE. Losses at the gene ends were 1 base for V and 1 base for J; bases not matched to a gene: 6. The CDR3 DNA reads TGTGCCAGCAGCGTACGGGGGGGCACCTCCCAAGAGACCCAGTACTTC. As protein: CASSVRGGTSQETQYF.

CDR3 protein: CASSLARADRAGIYF. Here the CDR3 DNA reads TGTGCCAGCAGCTTAGCGAGGGCAGACCGTGCGGGCATATATTTT. V gene TRBV7-2 combines with J gene TRBJ1-3; D unresolved. In germline, CDR1 is SGHTA, CDR2 FQGNSA. V lost 0 bases to trimming and J lost 12 bases, with 18 bases between them. The CDR3 sequence is 15 residues long.

This clone was counted once. The chain uses TRBV9 and TRBJ1-2, with D tentatively TRBD1 (6 bases). This CDR3 has 16 residues. The V and J ends lost 4 bases and 2 bases respectively, with 18 bases between them. CDR1 and CDR2 from the germline V gene are SGDLS and YYNGEE. CDR3 bases: TGTGCCAGCAGCTCCCGCGGTCAGGGGTCCAACTATGGCTACACCTTC. It translates to CASSSRGQGSNYGYTF.

The V call is TRBV7-8, the J call TRBJ1-1; 7 positions agree with TRBD1. Germline V gene data show CDR1 as SGHVS and CDR2 as FQNEAQ. V gave up 7 bases and J gave up 3 bases; unmatched junction bases: 14. The CDR3 loop spans 16 amino acids. CDR3 nucleotide sequence: TGTGCCAGCATCCGACGGGAGACAGGGTGGGACACTGAAGCTTTCTTT. It translates to CASIRRETGWDTEAFF.